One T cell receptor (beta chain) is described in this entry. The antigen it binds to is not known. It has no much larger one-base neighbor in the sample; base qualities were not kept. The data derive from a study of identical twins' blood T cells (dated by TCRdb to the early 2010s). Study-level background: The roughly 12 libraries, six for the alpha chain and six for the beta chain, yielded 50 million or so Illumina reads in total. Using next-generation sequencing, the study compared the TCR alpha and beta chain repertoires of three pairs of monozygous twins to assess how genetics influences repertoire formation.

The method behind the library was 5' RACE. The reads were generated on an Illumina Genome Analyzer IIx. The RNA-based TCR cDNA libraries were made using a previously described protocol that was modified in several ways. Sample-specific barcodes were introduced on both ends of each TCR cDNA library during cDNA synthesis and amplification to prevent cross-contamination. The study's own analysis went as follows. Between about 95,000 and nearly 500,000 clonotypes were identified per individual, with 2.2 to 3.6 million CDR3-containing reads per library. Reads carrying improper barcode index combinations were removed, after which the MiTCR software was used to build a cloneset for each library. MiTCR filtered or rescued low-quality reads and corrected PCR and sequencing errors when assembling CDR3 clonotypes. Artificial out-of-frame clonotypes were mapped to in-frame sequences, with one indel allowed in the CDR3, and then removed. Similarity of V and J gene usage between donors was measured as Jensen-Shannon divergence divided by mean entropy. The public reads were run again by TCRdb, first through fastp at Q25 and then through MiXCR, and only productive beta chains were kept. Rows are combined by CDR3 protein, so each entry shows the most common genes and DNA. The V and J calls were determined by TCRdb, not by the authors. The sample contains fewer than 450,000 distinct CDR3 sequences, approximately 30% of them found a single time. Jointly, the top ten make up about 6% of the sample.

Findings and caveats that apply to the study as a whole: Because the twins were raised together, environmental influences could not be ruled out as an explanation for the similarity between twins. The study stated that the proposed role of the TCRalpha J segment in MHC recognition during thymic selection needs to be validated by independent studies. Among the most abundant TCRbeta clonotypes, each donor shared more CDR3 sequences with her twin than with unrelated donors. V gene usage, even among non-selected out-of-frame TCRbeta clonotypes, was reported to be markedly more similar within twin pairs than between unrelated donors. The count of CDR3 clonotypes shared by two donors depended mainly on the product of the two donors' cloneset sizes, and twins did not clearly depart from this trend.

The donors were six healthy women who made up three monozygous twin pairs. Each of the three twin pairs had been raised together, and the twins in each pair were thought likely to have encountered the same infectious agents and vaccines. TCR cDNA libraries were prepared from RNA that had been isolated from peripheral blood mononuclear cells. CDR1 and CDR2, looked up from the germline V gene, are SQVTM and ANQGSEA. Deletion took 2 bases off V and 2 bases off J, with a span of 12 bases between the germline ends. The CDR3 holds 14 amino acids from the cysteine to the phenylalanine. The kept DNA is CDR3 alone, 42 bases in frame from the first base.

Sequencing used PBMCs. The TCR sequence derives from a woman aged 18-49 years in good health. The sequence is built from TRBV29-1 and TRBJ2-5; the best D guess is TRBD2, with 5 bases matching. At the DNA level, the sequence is TGCAGCGTTGAATGGGTCGGAGGACAAGAGACCCAGTACTTC. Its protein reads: CSVEWVGGQETQYF.